This TCR beta chain is from a study of T cell changes during pregnancy in multiple sclerosis. Profiling relied on immunoSEQ multiplex PCR, and the TCRdb table lists in-frame clones only, not all of them. The sample carries 50,000 to 65,000 clones, roughly nine tenths recorded once. Germline V gene lookup returns CDR1 SGHDT and CDR2 YYEEEE. CDR3 length equals 14 residues. The V segment lost 1 base and the J segment 7 bases; nucleotides outside the gene matches: 4. This clone was found once. This specimen consisted of CD4+ T cells from peripheral blood mononuclear cells, obtained in the first trimester of pregnancy. The TCR originated in a female donor with multiple sclerosis, enrolled in a pregnancy study. This chain links TRBV5-6 with TRBJ1-4; 7 bases fit TRBD1. DNA for the CDR3: TGTGCCAGCAGCTTGACAGGGGTCGCTGAAAAACTGTTTTTT. Protein: CASSLTGVAEKLFF.